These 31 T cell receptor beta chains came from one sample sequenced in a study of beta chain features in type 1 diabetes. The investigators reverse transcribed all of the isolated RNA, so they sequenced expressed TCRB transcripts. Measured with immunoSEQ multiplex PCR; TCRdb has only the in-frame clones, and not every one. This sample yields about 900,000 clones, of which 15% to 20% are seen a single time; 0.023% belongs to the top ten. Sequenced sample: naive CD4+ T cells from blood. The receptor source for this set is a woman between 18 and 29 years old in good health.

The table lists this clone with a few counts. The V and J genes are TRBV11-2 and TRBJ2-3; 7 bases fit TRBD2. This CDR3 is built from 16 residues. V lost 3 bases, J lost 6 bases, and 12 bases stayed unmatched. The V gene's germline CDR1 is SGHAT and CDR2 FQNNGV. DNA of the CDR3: TGTGCCAGCAGCTTGGGGGTAGCGGGCCCCGGGGATACGCAGTATTTT. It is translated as CASSLGVAGPGDTQYF.

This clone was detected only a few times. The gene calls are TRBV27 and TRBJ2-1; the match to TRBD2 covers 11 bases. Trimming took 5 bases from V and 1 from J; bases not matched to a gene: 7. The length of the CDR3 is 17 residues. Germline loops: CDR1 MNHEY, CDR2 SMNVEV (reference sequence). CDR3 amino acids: CASSPVTSGASYNEQFF. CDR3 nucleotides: TGTGCCAGCAGTCCAGTGACTAGCGGGGCTTCCTACAATGAGCAGTTCTTC.

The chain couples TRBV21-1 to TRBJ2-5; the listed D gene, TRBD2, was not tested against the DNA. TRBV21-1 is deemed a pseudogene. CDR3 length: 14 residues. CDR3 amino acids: CASKGGGAQETQYF. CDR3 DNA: TGTGCCAGCAAAGGGGGAGGGGCTCAGGAGACCCAGTACTTC.

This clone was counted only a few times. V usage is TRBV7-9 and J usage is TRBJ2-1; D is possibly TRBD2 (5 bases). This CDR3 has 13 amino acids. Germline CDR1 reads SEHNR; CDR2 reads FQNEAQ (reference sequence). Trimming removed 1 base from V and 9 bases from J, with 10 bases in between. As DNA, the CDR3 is TGTGCCAGCAGCTTAGACGAGGGTAGTGAGCAGTTCTTC. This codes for CASSLDEGSEQFF.

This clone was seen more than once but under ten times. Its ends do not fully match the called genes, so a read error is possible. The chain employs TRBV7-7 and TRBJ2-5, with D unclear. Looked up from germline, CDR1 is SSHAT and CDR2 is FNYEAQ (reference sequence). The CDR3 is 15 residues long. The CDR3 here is CASSLERRYQETQYF. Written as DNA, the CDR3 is TGTGCTAGCAGCTTAGAACGGCGTTACCAAGAGACCCAGTACTTC.

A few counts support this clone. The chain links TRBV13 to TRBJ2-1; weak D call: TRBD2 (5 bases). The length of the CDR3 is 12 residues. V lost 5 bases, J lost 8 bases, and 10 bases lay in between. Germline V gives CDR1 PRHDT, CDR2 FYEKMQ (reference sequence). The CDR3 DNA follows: TGTGCCAGCAGCCTAACTAGGGATGAGCAGTTCTTC. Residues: CASSLTRDEQFF.

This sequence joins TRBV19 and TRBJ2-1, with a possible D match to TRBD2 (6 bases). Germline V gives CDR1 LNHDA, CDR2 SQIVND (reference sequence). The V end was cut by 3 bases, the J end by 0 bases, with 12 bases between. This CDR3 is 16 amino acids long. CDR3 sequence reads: CASSILGGTSYNEQFF. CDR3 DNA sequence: TGTGCCAGTAGTATCCTTGGCGGGACCTCCTACAATGAGCAGTTCTTC. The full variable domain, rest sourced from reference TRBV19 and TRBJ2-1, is DGGITQSPKYLFRKEGQNVTLSCEQNLNHDAMYWYRQDPGQGLRLIYYSQIVNDFQKGDIAEGYSVSREKKESFPLTVTSAQKNPTAFYLCASSILGGTSYNEQFFGPGTRLTVL.

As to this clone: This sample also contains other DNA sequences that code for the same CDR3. CDR3 protein: CSVEGRLTDTQYF. CDR3 DNA sequence: TGCAGCGTTGAAGGTCGCCTCACAGATACGCAGTATTTT. The chain links TRBV29-1 to TRBJ2-3; the D is unclear. V was trimmed by 1 base and J by 2 bases, leaving 7 bases between them. Germline V gene lookup returns CDR1 SQVTM and CDR2 ANQGSEA. The CDR3 is 13 residues long.

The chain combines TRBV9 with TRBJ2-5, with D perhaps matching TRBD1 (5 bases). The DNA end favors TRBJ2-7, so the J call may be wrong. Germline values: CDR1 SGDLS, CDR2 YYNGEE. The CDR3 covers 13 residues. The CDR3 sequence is CASSVAPGHEQYF. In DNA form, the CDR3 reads TGTGCCAGCAGCGTAGCTCCAGGGCACGAGCAGTACTTC.

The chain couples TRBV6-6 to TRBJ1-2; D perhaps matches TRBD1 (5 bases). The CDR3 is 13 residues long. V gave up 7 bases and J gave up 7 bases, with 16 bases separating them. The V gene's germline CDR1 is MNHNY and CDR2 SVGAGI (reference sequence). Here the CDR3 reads CASNPGPGSGYTF. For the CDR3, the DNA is TGTGCCAGCAACCCGGGCCCAGGGTCTGGCTACACCTTC.

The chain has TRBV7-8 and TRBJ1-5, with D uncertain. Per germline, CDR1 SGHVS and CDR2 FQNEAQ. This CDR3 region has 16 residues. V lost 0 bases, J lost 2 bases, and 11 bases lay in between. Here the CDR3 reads CASSLARPVGNQPQHF. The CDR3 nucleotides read TGTGCCAGCAGCTTAGCGCGACCGGTTGGCAATCAGCCCCAGCATTTT.

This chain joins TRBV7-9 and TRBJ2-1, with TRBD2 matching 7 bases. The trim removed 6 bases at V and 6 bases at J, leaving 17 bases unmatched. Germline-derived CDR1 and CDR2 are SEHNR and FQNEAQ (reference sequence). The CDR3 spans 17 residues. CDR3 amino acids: CASRLVGAGEIVNEQFF. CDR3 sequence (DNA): TGTGCCAGCAGATTGGTCGGCGCGGGAGAGATTGTCAATGAGCAGTTCTTC.

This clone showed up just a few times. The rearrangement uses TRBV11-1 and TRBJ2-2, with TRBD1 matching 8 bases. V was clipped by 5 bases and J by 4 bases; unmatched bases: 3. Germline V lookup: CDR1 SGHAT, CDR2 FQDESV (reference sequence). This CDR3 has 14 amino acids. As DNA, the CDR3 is TGTGCCAGCAGCGTAGACAGGGGCACCGGGGAGCTGTTTTTT. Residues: CASSVDRGTGELFF.

The CDR3 protein is CASSQGPLLAGPDYNEQFF. The CDR3 DNA reads TGCGCCAGCAGCCAAGGGCCTTTACTAGCGGGGCCCGACTACAATGAGCAGTTCTTC. The genes are TRBV4-3 and TRBJ2-1; TRBD2 matches at 10 bases. The CDR3 has 19 amino acids. Germline V gene sequence: CDR1 LGHNA, CDR2 YSLEER. Trimming removed 1 base from V and 3 bases from J; junction bases left unmatched: 12.

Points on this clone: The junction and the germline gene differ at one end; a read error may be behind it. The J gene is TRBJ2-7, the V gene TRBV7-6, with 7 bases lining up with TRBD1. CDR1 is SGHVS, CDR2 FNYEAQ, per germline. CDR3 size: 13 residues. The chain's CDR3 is CANSPGQSYEQYF. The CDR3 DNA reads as TGTGCCAACAGCCCGGGACAGTCCTACGAGCAGTACTTC.

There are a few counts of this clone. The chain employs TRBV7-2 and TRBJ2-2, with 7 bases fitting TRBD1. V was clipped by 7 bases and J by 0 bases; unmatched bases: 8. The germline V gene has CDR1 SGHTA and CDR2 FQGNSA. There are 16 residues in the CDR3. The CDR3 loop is CASTARDSSNTGELFF. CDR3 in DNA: TGTGCCAGCACCGCCCGGGACAGCTCGAACACCGGGGAGCTGTTTTTT.

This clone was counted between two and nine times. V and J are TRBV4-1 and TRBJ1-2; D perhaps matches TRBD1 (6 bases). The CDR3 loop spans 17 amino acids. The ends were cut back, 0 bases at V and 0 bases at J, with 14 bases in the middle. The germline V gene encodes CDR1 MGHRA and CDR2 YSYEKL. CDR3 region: CASSQDSTGIANYGYTF. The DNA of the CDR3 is TGCGCCAGCAGCCAAGATAGCACAGGGATCGCTAACTATGGCTACACCTTC.

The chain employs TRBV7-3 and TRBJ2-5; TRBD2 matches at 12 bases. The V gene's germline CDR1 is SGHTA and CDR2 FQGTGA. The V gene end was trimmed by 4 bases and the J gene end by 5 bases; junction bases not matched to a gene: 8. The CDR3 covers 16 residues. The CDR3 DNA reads TGTGCCAGCAGCTCGACTAGCGGGAGCACTGTGGAGACCCAGTACTTC. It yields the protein CASSSTSGSTVETQYF.

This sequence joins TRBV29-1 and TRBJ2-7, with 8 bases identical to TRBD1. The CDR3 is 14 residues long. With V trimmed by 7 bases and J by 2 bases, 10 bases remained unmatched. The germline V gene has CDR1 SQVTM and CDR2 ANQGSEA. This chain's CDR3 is CSARGQGATYEQYF. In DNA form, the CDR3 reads TGCAGCGCCAGGGGGCAGGGGGCGACCTACGAGCAGTACTTC.

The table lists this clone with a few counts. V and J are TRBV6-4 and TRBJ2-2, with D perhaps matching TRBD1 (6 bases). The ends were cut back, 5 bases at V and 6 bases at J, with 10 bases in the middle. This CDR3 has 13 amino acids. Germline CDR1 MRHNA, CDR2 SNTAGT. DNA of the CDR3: TGTGCCAGCAGTAAAACAGGGTCCGGGGAGCTGTTTTTT. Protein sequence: CASSKTGSGELFF.

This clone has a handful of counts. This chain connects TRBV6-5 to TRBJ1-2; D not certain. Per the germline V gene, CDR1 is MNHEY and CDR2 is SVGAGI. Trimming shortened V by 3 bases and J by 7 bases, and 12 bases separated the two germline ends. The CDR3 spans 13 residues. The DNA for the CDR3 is TGTGCCAGCAGTTATCGGGGTTTGGGTGGCTACACCTTC. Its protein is CASSYRGLGGYTF.

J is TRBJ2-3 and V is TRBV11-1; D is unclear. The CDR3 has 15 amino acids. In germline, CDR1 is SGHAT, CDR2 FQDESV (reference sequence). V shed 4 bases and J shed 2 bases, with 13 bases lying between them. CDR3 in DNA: TGTGCCAGCAGCTCCGGCCGGCCATACACAGATACGCAGTATTTT. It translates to CASSSGRPYTDTQYF.

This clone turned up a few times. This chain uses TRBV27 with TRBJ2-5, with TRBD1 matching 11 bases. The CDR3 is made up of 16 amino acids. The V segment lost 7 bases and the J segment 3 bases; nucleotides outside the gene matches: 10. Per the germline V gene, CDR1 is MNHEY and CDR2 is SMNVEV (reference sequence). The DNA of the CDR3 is TGTGCCAGCACCTCCGGGACAGGGGGAGCTGAAGAGACCCAGTACTTC. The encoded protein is CASTSGTGGAEETQYF.

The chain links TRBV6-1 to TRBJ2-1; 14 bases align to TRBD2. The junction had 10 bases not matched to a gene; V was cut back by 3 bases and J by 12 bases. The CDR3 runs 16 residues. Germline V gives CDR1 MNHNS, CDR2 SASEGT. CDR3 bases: TGTGCCAGCAGTGATCTAGGGACTAGCGGGAGTATCGGGCAGTTCTTC. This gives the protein CASSDLGTSGSIGQFF.

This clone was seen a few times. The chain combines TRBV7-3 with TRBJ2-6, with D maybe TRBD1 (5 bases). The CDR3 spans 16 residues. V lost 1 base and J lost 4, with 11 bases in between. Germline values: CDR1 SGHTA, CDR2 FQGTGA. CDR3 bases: TGTGCCAGCAGCTTAAAGGGGCCCTCCGGGGCCAACGTCCTGACTTTC. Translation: CASSLKGPSGANVLTF.

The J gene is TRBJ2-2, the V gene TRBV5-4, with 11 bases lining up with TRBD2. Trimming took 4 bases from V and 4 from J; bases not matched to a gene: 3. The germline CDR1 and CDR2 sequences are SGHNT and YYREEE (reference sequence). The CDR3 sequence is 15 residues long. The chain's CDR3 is CASSPGLAGTGELFF. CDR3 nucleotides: TGTGCCAGCAGCCCCGGACTAGCGGGCACCGGGGAGCTGTTTTTT.

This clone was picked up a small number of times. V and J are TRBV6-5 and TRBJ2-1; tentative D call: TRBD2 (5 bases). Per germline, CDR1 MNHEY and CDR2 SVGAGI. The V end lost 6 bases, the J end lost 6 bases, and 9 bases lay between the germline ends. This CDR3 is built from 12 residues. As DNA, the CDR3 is TGTGCCAGCAGGGGCCGGGGCAATGAGCAGTTCTTC. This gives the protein CASRGRGNEQFF.

In nucleotides, the CDR3 is TGTGCCAGCTCCACAGCGGGAGTGGCTCGGGCAGATACGCAGTATTTT. Amino acid sequence: CASSTAGVARADTQYF. V and J are TRBV18 and TRBJ2-3, with 8 bases identical to TRBD2. J lost 4 bases, V lost 6 bases, and 12 bases had no gene match. The CDR3 spans 16 residues. CDR1 KGHSH and CDR2 LQKENI come from the germline V gene.

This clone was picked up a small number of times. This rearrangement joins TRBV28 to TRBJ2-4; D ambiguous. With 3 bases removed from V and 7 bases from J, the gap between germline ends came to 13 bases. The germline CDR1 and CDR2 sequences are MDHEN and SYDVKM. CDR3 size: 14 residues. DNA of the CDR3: TGTGCCAGCAGTTTGAGCGACACCCGGAACATTCAGTACTTC. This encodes CASSLSDTRNIQYF.

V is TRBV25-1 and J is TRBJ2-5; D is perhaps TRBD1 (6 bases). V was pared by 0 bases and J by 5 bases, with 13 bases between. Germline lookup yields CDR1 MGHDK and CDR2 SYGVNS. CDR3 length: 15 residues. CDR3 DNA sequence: TGTGCCAGCAGTGAATATACAGGGTTAGGGGAGACCCAGTACTTC. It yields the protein CASSEYTGLGETQYF.

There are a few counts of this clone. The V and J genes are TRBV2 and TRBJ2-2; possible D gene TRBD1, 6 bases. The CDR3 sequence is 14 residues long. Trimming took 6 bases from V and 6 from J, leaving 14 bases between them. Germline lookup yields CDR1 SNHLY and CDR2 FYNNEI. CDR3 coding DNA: TGTGCCAGCAGGTTACAACAGGGAGCCGGGGAGCTGTTTTTT. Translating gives CASRLQQGAGELFF.